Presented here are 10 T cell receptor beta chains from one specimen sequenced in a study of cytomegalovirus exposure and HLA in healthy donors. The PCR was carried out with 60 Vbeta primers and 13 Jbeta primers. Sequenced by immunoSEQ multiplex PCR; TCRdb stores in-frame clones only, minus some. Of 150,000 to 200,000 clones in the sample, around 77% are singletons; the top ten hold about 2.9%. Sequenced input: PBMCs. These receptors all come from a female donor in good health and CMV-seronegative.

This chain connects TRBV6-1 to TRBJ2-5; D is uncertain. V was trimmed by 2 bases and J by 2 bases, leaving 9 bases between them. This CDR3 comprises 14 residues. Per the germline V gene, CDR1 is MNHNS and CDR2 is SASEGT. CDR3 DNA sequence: TGTGCCAGCAGTGAAATCTCCAGACAAGAGACCCAGTACTTC. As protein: CASSEISRQETQYF.

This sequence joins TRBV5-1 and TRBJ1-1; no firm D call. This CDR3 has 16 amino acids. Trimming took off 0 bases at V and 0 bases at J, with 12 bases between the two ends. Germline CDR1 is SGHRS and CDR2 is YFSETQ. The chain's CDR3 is CASSLDGRGMNTEAFF. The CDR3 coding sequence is TGCGCCAGCAGCTTGGATGGGCGGGGTATGAACACTGAAGCTTTCTTT.

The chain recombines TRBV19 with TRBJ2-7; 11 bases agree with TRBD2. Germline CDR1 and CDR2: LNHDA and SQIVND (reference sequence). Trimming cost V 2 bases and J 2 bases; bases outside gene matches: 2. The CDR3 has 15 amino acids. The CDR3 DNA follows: TGTGCCAGTAGTATAAATAGCGGGAGGGCCTACGAGCAGTACTTC. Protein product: CASSINSGRAYEQYF.

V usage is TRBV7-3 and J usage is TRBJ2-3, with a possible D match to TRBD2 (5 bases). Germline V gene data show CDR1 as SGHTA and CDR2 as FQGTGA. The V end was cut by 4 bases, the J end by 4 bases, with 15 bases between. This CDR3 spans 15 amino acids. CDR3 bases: TGTGCCAGCAGCTCCCTTACCGGGCGGGCAGATACGCAGTATTTT. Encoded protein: CASSSLTGRADTQYF.

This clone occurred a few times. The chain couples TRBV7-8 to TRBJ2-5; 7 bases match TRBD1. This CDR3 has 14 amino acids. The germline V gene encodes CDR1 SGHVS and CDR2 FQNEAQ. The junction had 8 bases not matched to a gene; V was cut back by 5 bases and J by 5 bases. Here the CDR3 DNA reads TGTGCCAGCAGCATTCAGGGGGATTGGGAGACCCAGTACTTC. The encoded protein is CASSIQGDWETQYF.

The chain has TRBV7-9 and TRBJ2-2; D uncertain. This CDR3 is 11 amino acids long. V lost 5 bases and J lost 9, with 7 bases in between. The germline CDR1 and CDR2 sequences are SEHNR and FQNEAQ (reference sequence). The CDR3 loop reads CASSPLRELFF. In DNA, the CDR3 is TGTGCCAGCAGCCCCCTCCGGGAGCTGTTTTTT.

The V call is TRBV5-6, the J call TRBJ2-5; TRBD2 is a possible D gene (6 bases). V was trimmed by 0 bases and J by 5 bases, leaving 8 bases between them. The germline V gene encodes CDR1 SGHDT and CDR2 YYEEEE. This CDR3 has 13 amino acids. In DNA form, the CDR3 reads TGTGCCAGCAGCTTGGTGGAGGGCGAGACCCAGTACTTC. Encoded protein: CASSLVEGETQYF. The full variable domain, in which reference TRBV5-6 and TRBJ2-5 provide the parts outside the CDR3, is DAGVTQSPTHLIKTRGQQVTLRCSPKSGHDTVSWYQQALGQGPQFIFQYYEEEERQRGNFPDRFSGHQFPNYSSELNVNALLLGDSALYLCASSLVEGETQYFGPGTRLLVL.

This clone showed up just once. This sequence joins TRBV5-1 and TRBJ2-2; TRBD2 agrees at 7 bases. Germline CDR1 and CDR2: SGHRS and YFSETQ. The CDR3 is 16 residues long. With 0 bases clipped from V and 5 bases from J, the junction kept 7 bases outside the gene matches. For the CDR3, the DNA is TGCGCCAGCAGCTTGGAGGGGACTACGGGTACCGGGGAGCTGTTTTTT. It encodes CASSLEGTTGTGELFF.

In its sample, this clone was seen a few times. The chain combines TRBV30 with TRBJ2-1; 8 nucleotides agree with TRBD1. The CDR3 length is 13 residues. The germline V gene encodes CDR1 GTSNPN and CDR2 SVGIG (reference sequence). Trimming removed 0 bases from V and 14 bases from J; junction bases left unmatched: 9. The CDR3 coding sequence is TGTGCCTGGAGTGTTAATAAGGACAGGGTAGAGTTCTTC. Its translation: CAWSVNKDRVEFF.

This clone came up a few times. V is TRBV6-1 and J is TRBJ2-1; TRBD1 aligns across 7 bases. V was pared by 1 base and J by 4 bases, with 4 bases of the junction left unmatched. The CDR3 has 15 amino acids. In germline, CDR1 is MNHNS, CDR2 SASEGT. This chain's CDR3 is CASSEEGQPYNEQFF. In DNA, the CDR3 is TGTGCCAGCAGTGAAGAGGGACAGCCTTACAATGAGCAGTTCTTC.